Given below is one T cell receptor beta chain in context. The antigen is not known. Sequenced by immunoSEQ multiplex PCR; TCRdb stores in-frame clones only, minus some. The sample shows 300,000 to 500,000 clones, around nine tenths of them seen only once. Regarding treatment: some 19 received Ad26.COV2.S at low or high dose, single or two shots; 5 received placebo; per-sample allocation not given. Collection of samples fell on day 63 after the first vaccine or placebo injection. An adult aged 18-55 years in Boston served as the donor. The data originate from a study of Ad26.COV2.S vaccination and SARS-CoV-2 variants. The study's findings and limits: Total responses of T cells may have been underestimated by the analyses of TCR breadth and depth.

The CDR3 is 15 amino acids. CDR1 is LGHDT and CDR2 is YNNKEL in the germline V gene (reference sequence). V dropped 6 bases and J dropped 6; count of bases not matched to a gene: 6. The J gene is TRBJ2-2, the V gene TRBV3-1 (or the pseudogene TRBV3-2), with TRBD2 identical over 11 bases. The sequence derives from a person between 18 and 60 years old who received the Ad26.COV2.S COVID-19 vaccine or a placebo. The material was peripheral blood, obtained in a trial of Ad26.COV2.S vaccine versus placebo. This chain's CDR3 is CASSLLAGGPGELFF. The CDR3 DNA reads TGTGCCAGCAGTCTTCTAGCGGGGGGTCCCGGGGAGCTGTTTTTT.